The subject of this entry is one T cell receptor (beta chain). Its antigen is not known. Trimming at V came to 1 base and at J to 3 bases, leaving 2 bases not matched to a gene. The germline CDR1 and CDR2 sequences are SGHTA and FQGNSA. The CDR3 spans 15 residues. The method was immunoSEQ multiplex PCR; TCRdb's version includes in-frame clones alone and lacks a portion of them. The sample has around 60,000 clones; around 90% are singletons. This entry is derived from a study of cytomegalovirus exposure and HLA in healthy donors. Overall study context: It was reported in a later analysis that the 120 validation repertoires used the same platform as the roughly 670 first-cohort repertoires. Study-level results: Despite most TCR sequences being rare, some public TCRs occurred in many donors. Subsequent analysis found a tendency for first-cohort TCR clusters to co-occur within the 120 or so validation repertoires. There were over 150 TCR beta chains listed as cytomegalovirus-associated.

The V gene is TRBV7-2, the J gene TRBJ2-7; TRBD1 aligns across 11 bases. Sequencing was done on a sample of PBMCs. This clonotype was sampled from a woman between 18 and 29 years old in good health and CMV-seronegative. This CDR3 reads CASSLGGTGGYEQYF. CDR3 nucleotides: TGTGCCAGCAGCTTAGGAGGGACAGGGGGCTACGAGCAGTACTTC.